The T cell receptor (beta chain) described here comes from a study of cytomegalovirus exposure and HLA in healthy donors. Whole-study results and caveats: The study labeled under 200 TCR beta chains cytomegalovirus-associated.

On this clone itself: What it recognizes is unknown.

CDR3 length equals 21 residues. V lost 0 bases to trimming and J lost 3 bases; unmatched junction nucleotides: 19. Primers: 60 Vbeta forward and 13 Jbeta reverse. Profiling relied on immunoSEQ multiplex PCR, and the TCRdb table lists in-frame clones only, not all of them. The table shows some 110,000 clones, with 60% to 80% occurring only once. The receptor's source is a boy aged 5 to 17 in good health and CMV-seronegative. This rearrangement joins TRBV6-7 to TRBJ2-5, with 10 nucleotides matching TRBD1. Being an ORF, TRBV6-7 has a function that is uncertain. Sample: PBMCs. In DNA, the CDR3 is TGTGCCAGCAGTTACTCGGGACTTCGGGACAGGGGTTTTAGGGCAAAAGAGACCCAGTACTTC. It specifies CASSYSGLRDRGFRAKETQYF.